This paragraph covers one TCR beta chain sequence. The target of this receptor is not known. Qualities for individual bases were not recorded, and no much larger clone is one base off. These data belong to a study of tumor and adjacent non-tumor tissue in lung cancer (dated by TCRdb to 2017 to 2018). Notes on the research overall: The cohort included eleven to twelve adenocarcinoma, a couple of squamous cell carcinoma and 1 small cell lung cancer patients. The approximately 15 patients were aged roughly 31 to 80 years, included some 10 men and 5 women, and had TNM stage I to III disease. Sequencing produced about 130,000,000 productive TCRbeta reads in total, an average of around 4.2 million reads per sample. The study compared bulk TCRbeta repertoires from lung tumor tissue and matched distant non-tumor lung tissue of approximately 15 lung cancer patients. TCRbeta CDR3 sequencing was performed on around 30 paired specimens, with one tumor sample and one normal lung sample collected per patient. Study-wide conclusions, independent of this receptor: Neither the sequencing platform nor unique molecular identifiers are mentioned in the methods. The cohort had only about 16 patients, and the authors noted that larger samples and more detailed clinical data are needed. Significantly higher TCR diversity (inverse Simpson) was observed in tumor tissue than in normal lung tissue (roughly 390 vs 170, P = 0.0075, Mann-Whitney U test). Significantly higher TCR diversity was found in younger patients, and higher tumor TCR diversity was associated with shorter overall and disease-free survival. Peripheral blood was not sequenced, so blood TCRbeta repertoires in these lung cancer patients were not examined. The top 100 clones made up a significantly larger cumulative share of the repertoire in normal lung than in tumor tissue.

The CDR3 holds 17 amino acids from the cysteine to the phenylalanine. The entry retains the CDR3 DNA only, 51 bases that are in frame from base 1. Here V drops 5 bases and J drops 5 bases, and the junction holds 12 bases not matched to any gene. CDR1 is given as SGHAT and CDR2 as FQDESV, both from the germline V gene (reference sequence). The method was multiplex PCR. The run used an Illumina HiSeq 2500. TCRbeta libraries were constructed through three rounds of nested PCR with primers (Table S4) according to protocols modified from ARM-PCR. PCR products of 200-500 bp were gel-excised and purified with the QIAquick gel extraction kit before sequencing. On the study's bioinformatics: Trimmomatic was used to clean the reads, FLASH merged the cleaned reads into complete CDR3 sequences, and MiTCR assigned the sequences to V(D)J germline segments. VDJtools was used to compute clonal diversity as the inverse Simpson's index. In-frame sequences lacking a premature stop codon were counted as productive reads. TCRdb reran the public reads through fastp at Q25 and MiXCR, keeping productive beta chains. Records with the same CDR3 protein are collapsed into one entry carrying the most frequent genes and DNA. The V and J calls and clone size come from TCRdb's table, not from the authors' own analysis. The sample contains about 120,000 distinct CDR3 sequences, around 82% of them found a single time. The ten most abundant clones make up around 21% of the sample.

Bulk unsorted tissue served as the source for RNA extraction, and RNA quality was assessed using a NanoDrop ND-1000 and an Agilent 2100. Donors were newly diagnosed lung cancer patients admitted for thoracic surgery in China between August and November 2014, without prior chemotherapy. The study excluded patients who had received radiotherapy or chemotherapy before or who had another cancer at the same time. Surgical tissue pieces of roughly 1-2 cm3 were preserved in RNAlater solution and stored at -80 °C until use. Sequencing was done on a sample of lung tumor tissue. The chain is encoded by TRBV11-1 joined to TRBJ2-1, and TRBD2 aligns with 10 junction nucleotides. This receptor was taken from a man between 65 and 85 years old with non-small cell lung cancer. CDR3 region: CASSPQGGLADHNEQFF. The sequence in DNA is TGTGCCAGCAGCCCCCAAGGCGGACTAGCGGACCACAATGAGCAGTTCTTC.